Below, 24 T cell receptor beta chains from the same sample are listed, as sequenced in a study of shared clonotypes between healthy human individuals. Measured with immunoSEQ multiplex PCR; TCRdb has only the in-frame clones, and not every one. The sample lists fewer than 3 million clones, around 93% seen once, with more than 0.35% in the top ten. Sequenced material: naive CD4+ T cells from PBMCs. Specified subset: CD45RA+ positively selected. These TCRs come from a young man in good health. Some clones in this sample may be carry-over from other donors' samples.

The chain uses TRBV19 and TRBJ1-3; D unclear. This CDR3 spans 16 amino acids. Germline-derived CDR1 and CDR2 are LNHDA and SQIVND (reference sequence). V was pared by 0 bases and J by 2 bases, with 11 bases between. As DNA, the CDR3 is TGTGCCAGTAGTATAGATGAGTGGAGACCTGGAAACACCATATATTTT. This sequence encodes CASSIDEWRPGNTIYF.

The J gene is TRBJ1-2, the V gene TRBV28, with 8 bases that match TRBD1. The CDR3 totals 14 residues. Germline V gene lookup returns CDR1 MDHEN and CDR2 SYDVKM. J gave up 8 bases and V 8 bases, and 13 bases lay outside the gene matches. DNA for the CDR3: TGTGCCAGCCTAACCTACAGGGGGAAGTTGGGCTACACCTTC. It is translated as CASLTYRGKLGYTF.

Of note for this clone: This sample includes further DNA sequences coding for the same CDR3. The rearrangement joins TRBV15 to TRBJ2-2; D call uncertain. The germline V gene has CDR1 LNHNV and CDR2 YYDKDF (reference sequence). V was trimmed by 0 bases and J by 5 bases, leaving 4 bases between them. CDR3 length: 13 residues. CDR3 nucleotides: TGTGCCACCAGCAGAGATAGAACCGGGGAGCTGTTTTTT. As protein: CATSRDRTGELFF.

The chain combines TRBV5-4 with TRBJ2-1, with 7 bases lining up with TRBD1. Germline V gene data show CDR1 as SGHNT and CDR2 as YYREEE (reference sequence). The CDR3 loop spans 12 amino acids. Trimming took 4 bases from V and 7 from J; bases not matched to a gene: 2. CDR3 protein: CASSKQGNEQFF. The CDR3 DNA is TGTGCCAGCAGCAAACAGGGGAATGAGCAGTTCTTC.

Written as DNA, the CDR3 is TGTGCCAGCCTTGAGGGGTCTGGCAATCAGCCCCAGCATTTT. It specifies CASLEGSGNQPQHF. The V and J genes are TRBV7-2 and TRBJ1-5, with D possibly being TRBD1 (5 bases). Per the germline V gene, CDR1 is SGHTA and CDR2 is FQGNSA. The CDR3 contains 14 residues. Trimming removed 8 bases at V and 2 bases at J, with 13 bases between.

This sequence joins TRBV5-1 and TRBJ2-7; 8 bases are shared with TRBD2. The germline V gene encodes CDR1 SGHRS and CDR2 YFSETQ. V gave up 0 bases and J gave up 4 bases; unmatched junction bases: 6. The CDR3 is 15 residues long. This CDR3 is CASSLVAGGDYEQYF. Written as DNA, the CDR3 is TGCGCCAGCAGCTTGGTCGCGGGGGGTGATTACGAGCAGTACTTC.

The chain uses TRBV7-2 and TRBJ2-7; D assignment may be TRBD1 or TRBD2 (5 bases each). Trimming cost V 5 bases and J 4 bases, with 15 bases left between them. Germline-derived CDR1 and CDR2 are SGHTA and FQGNSA. The CDR3 runs 14 residues. CDR3 amino acids: CASSPPAGAYEQYF. For the CDR3, the DNA is TGTGCCAGCAGCCCCCCCGCCGGGGCTTACGAGCAGTACTTC.

The CDR3 DNA is TGCGCCAGCAGCTATAGCGGGAGAGACAATGAGCAGTTCTTC. Amino acids: CASSYSGRDNEQFF. J is TRBJ2-1 and V is TRBV5-1; 9 positions match TRBD2. The CDR3 has 14 amino acids. V dropped 3 bases and J dropped 5; count of bases not matched to a gene: 3. CDR1 is SGHRS and CDR2 is YFSETQ in the germline V gene.

The rearrangement joins TRBV28 to TRBJ1-5; a possible D gene is TRBD1 (5 bases). Trimming cost V 4 bases and J 6 bases, with 10 bases left between them. CDR3 length: 13 residues. The germline gives CDR1 MDHEN, CDR2 SYDVKM. CDR3 sequence: CASSSGSGQPQHF. The CDR3 DNA reads as TGTGCCAGCAGTTCAGGGTCGGGTCAGCCCCAGCATTTT.

V usage is TRBV19 and J usage is TRBJ1-2, with D tentatively TRBD1 (5 bases). Germline V gene lookup returns CDR1 LNHDA and CDR2 SQIVND (reference sequence). Trimming pared 4 bases from V and 3 bases from J, leaving 9 bases between. The CDR3 length is 13 residues. DNA for the CDR3: TGTGCCAGTAGTACGGGACGGTACTATGGCTACACCTTC. Amino acids: CASSTGRYYGYTF. Filled out from reference TRBV19 and TRBJ1-2, the complete variable domain reads DGGITQSPKYLFRKEGQNVTLSCEQNLNHDAMYWYRQDPGQGLRLIYYSQIVNDFQKGDIAEGYSVSREKKESFPLTVTSAQKNPTAFYLCASSTGRYYGYTFGSGTRLTVV.

V gene TRBV29-1 combines with J gene TRBJ2-5, with D maybe TRBD2 (6 bases). This CDR3 region has 17 residues. Germline CDR1 is SQVTM and CDR2 is ANQGSEA. V lost 0 bases and J lost 4, with 21 bases in between. This CDR3 is CSVEDYRTGEIGETQYF. The CDR3 region has the DNA TGCAGCGTTGAAGACTACCGAACGGGAGAGATTGGAGAGACCCAGTACTTC.

The chain has TRBV28 and TRBJ1-1; perhaps TRBD1 as D (5 bases). V lost 5 bases and J lost 0, with 16 bases in between. Germline-derived CDR1 and CDR2 are MDHEN and SYDVKM. The CDR3 is made up of 16 amino acids. CDR3 loop: CASSLSGGTLNTEAFF. As DNA, the CDR3 is TGTGCCAGCAGTCTGAGCGGGGGGACTCTGAACACTGAAGCTTTCTTT.

The chain is built from TRBV27 and TRBJ1-2; tentative D call: TRBD1 (5 bases). CDR1 is MNHEY and CDR2 is SMNVEV in the germline V gene (reference sequence). The CDR3 runs to 13 residues. The germline V and J ends were trimmed by 2 bases and 7 bases, with 11 bases remaining between them. CDR3 in DNA: TGTGCCAGCAGTTTAGGAGGGGCCACTGGCTACACCTTC. Protein: CASSLGGATGYTF.

This chain links TRBV28 with TRBJ2-2; D call uncertain. The length of the CDR3 is 15 residues. Trimming stripped 5 bases from V and 5 bases from J, with 15 bases between. The V gene's germline CDR1 is MDHEN and CDR2 SYDVKM. The CDR3 region is CASSRNRALTGELFF. DNA for the CDR3: TGTGCCAGCAGTCGGAACCGGGCCCTGACCGGGGAGCTGTTTTTT. Variable domain in full (rest from reference TRBV28 and TRBJ2-2): DVKVTQSSRYLVKRTGEKVFLECVQDMDHENMFWYRQDPGLGLRLIYFSYDVKMKEKGDIPEGYSVSREKKERFSLILESASTNQTSMYLCASSRNRALTGELFFGEGSRLTVL.

The rearrangement joins TRBV6-6 to TRBJ2-3, with D perhaps matching TRBD2 (7 bases). V was pared by 2 bases and J by 1 base, with 10 bases between. Germline values: CDR1 MNHNY, CDR2 SVGAGI (reference sequence). The length of the CDR3 is 15 residues. The CDR3 region is CASSYLGGRTDTQYF. The CDR3 coding sequence is TGTGCCAGCAGTTACCTCGGGGGGCGCACAGATACGCAGTATTTT.

V and J are TRBV19 and TRBJ2-7; unclear D gene. V was shortened by 8 bases and J by 1 base, with 18 bases between the two germline ends. The CDR3 runs 15 residues. Germline V gene sequence: CDR1 LNHDA, CDR2 SQIVND (reference sequence). The CDR3 DNA follows: TGTGCCAGTGCGAGCGTAGCCCTAGGGTCCTACGAGCAGTACTTC. Protein product: CASASVALGSYEQYF.

The V call is TRBV28, the J call TRBJ1-5, with D maybe TRBD1 (6 bases). The V and J ends lost 2 bases and 5 bases respectively, with 13 bases between them. Germline CDR1 is MDHEN and CDR2 is SYDVKM. There are 15 residues in the CDR3. The CDR3 DNA reads TGTGCCAGCAGTTTAAAGGGGTACAGGGATCAGCCCCAGCATTTT. This gives the protein CASSLKGYRDQPQHF. Based on the CDR3 plus reference TRBV28 and TRBJ1-5, the full variable domain is DVKVTQSSRYLVKRTGEKVFLECVQDMDHENMFWYRQDPGLGLRLIYFSYDVKMKEKGDIPEGYSVSREKKERFSLILESASTNQTSMYLCASSLKGYRDQPQHFGDGTRLSIL.

The CDR3 sequence is CASSLRLAVTDTQYF. In DNA form, the CDR3 reads TGTGCCAGCAGTTTGCGACTAGCGGTGACAGATACGCAGTATTTT. The chain is built from TRBV28 and TRBJ2-3; TRBD2 matches 9 bases. The CDR3 extends over 15 amino acids. V shed 3 bases, J shed 3 bases, and the junction held 4 bases outside the gene matches. Germline V gives CDR1 MDHEN, CDR2 SYDVKM.

This chain uses TRBV29-1 with TRBJ2-3; no firm D call. Trimming removed 4 bases at V and 4 bases at J, with 12 bases between. The CDR3 contains 13 residues. Per the germline V gene, CDR1 is SQVTM and CDR2 is ANQGSEA. DNA for the CDR3: TGCAGCGTTGGTGGGAAGGTTGCAGATACGCAGTATTTT. Its protein is CSVGGKVADTQYF.

CDR3 bases: TGTGCCATCAGTGACGAGGGGGCTGGGGCCAACGTCCTGACTTTC. Translating gives CAISDEGAGANVLTF. This chain uses TRBV10-3 with TRBJ2-6; possible D gene TRBD1, 6 bases. The CDR3 is made up of 15 amino acids. Per germline, CDR1 ENHRY and CDR2 SYGVKD. V was trimmed by 3 bases and J by 2 bases, leaving 8 bases between them.

The chain is built from TRBV6-1 and TRBJ2-1, with 7 bases that match TRBD1. V lost 6 bases to trimming and J lost 5 bases; unmatched junction nucleotides: 4. This CDR3 contains 13 residues. Per the germline V gene, CDR1 is MNHNS and CDR2 is SASEGT. CDR3 protein: CASSRTGDNEQFF. CDR3 DNA sequence: TGTGCCAGCAGCCGAACAGGGGACAATGAGCAGTTCTTC.

The chain uses TRBV5-1 and TRBJ1-1; D remains unclear. This CDR3 spans 18 amino acids. The V gene's germline CDR1 is SGHRS and CDR2 YFSETQ. With 0 bases removed from V and 0 bases from J, the gap between germline ends came to 18 bases. CDR3 amino acids: CASSLVDGQAVMNTEAFF. The CDR3 DNA follows: TGCGCCAGCAGCTTGGTTGACGGCCAGGCAGTAATGAACACTGAAGCTTTCTTT.

The rearrangement joins TRBV7-3 to TRBJ2-1; D possibly corresponds to TRBD2 (7 bases). Germline assignment: CDR1 SGHTA and CDR2 FQGTGA. CDR3 length: 16 residues. V dropped 5 bases and J dropped 5 bases, with 19 bases sitting between them. The CDR3 region has the DNA TGTGCCAGCAGCCAATCCAGGGGCGGGAGTCACAATGAGCAGTTCTTC. This encodes CASSQSRGGSHNEQFF.

For the CDR3, the DNA is TGTGCCAGCACCCGGGGGTCCGGGGAGCTGTTTTTT. As protein: CASTRGSGELFF. This chain joins TRBV2 and TRBJ2-2; maybe TRBD2 (6 bases). Germline CDR1 reads SNHLY; CDR2 reads FYNNEI. Trimming removed 7 bases from V and 6 bases from J, with 9 bases in between. The CDR3 has 12 residues.